The rows below give T cell receptor beta chains drawn from one sample of a study of response to subunit inactivated influenza vaccine. Using its own MiXCR run on the RT-PCR reads, TCRdb lists one record per CDR3 protein. The sample records about 650,000 distinct CDR3 sequences, 14% being singletons. The source material was PBMCs from blood, sampled around two weeks before vaccination. The origin of the receptors is a middle-aged man who received an inactivated influenza vaccine. Both conserved end residues are trimmed from each CDR3. Each record gives: V gene, J gene, CDR3 protein.

TRBV20-1,TRBJ1-5,SAHGAALQSQPQH
TRBV4-3,TRBJ2-3,ASSREIRGSGADTQY
TRBV29-1,TRBJ2-7,SVAAGVGSYEQY
TRBV5-1,TRBJ2-2,ASSLFDRAGTGELF
TRBV20-1,TRBJ2-7,SARSRLSSYEQY
TRBV18,TRBJ1-3,ASSPFDRAGNTIY
TRBV5-1,TRBJ2-2,ASSLAGGDTGELF
TRBV10-3,TRBJ1-1,AISPTPPEAF
TRBV3-1,TRBJ1-6,ASSLDGSNSPLH
TRBV11-2,TRBJ2-1,ASSLTQGGYHEQF
TRBV12-3/TRBV12-4,TRBJ1-1,ASSIPGPVNTEAF
TRBV5-1,TRBJ1-4,ASTGQDPGNEKLF
TRBV4-1,TRBJ2-7,ASSRVGQGANEQY
TRBV24-1,TRBJ2-5,ATSGASGVLYETQY
TRBV28,TRBJ2-5,ASGQMETQY
TRBV29-1,TRBJ2-2,SVPGRHSSGELF
TRBV6-2/TRBV6-3,TRBJ2-7,ASSYPTTGLDYEQY
TRBV28,TRBJ2-3,ASSFRGQGSDTQY
TRBV12-3/TRBV12-4,TRBJ1-1,ASTPTGLTEAF
TRBV20-1,TRBJ2-1,SARGTRSYNEQF
TRBV5-1,TRBJ2-2,ASSLVGLADTGELF
TRBV20-1,TRBJ2-3,SARDFRSGTDTQY
TRBV9,TRBJ2-1,ASSVEGGSSNEQF
TRBV29-1,TRBJ1-1,SVGVGGNTEAF
TRBV7-6,TRBJ2-3,ASSFGTTDTQY
TRBV29-1,TRBJ2-3,SVSEDTQY
TRBV5-1,TRBJ1-3,ASSFGQAAPGNTIY
TRBV29-1,TRBJ2-7,SAEGSSYEQY
TRBV12-3/TRBV12-4,TRBJ2-7,ASSLRGGPYEQY
TRBV28,TRBJ2-7,ASNHPSGSSYEQY
TRBV12-5,TRBJ2-5,ASGLNAGTRIKETQY
TRBV29-1,TRBJ1-4,SVEDRDSNEKLF
TRBV6-5,TRBJ2-7,ASSYWGNSYEQY